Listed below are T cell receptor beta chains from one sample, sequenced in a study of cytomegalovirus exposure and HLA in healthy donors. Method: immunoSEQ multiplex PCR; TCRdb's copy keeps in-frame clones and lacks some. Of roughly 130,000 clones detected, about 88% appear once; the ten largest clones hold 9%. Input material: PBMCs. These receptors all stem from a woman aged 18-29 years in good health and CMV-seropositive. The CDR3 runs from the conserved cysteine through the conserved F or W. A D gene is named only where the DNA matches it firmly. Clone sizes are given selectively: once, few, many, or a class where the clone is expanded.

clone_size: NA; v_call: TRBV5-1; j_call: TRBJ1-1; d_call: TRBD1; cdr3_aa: CASSRSGTGNTEAFF; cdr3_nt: TGCGCCAGCAGCAGATCCGGGACAGGGAACACTGAAGCTTTCTTT
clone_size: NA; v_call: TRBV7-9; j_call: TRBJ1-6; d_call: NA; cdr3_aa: CASSTTNSPLHF; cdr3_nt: TGTGCCAGCAGCACGACAAATTCACCCCTCCACTTT
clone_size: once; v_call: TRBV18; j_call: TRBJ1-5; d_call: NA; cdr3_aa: CASSLTGEQPQHF; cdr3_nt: TGTGCCAGCTCACTAACCGGAGAGCAGCCCCAGCATTTT
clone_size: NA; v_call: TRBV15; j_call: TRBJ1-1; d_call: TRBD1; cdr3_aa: CATSGGDRGTEAFF; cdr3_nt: TGTGCCACCAGCGGGGGGGACAGGGGGACTGAAGCTTTCTTT
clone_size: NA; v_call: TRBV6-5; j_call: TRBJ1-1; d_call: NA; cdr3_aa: CASSFPSTRGTEAFF; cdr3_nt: TGTGCCAGCAGTTTCCCGTCGACTCGTGGCACTGAAGCTTTCTTT
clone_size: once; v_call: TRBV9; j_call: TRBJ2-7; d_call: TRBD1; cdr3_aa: CASSVEGQGAYEQYF; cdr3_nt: TGTGCCAGCAGCGTAGAGGGACAGGGGGCCTACGAGCAGTACTTC
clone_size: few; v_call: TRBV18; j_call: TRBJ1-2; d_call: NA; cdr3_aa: CASSPDSNYGYTF; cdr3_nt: TGTGCCAGCTCCCCTGACAGCAACTATGGCTACACCTTC
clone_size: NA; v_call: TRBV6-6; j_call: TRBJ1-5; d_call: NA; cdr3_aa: CASSLWGDSNQPQHF; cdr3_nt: TGTGCCAGCAGCCTCTGGGGGGATAGCAATCAGCCCCAGCATTTT
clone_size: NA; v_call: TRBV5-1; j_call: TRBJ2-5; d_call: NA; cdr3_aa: CASSLVARVETQYF; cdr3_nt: TGCGCCAGCAGCTTGGTGGCCAGGGTAGAGACCCAGTACTTC
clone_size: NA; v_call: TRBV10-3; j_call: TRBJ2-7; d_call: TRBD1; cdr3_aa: CAISDHGTGVNEQYF; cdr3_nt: TGTGCCATCAGTGACCACGGGACAGGGGTTAACGAGCAGTACTTC
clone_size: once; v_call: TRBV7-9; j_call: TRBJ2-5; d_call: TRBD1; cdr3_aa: CASSREQGAWETQYF; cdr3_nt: TGTGCCAGCAGCCGTGAACAGGGGGCCTGGGAGACCCAGTACTTC
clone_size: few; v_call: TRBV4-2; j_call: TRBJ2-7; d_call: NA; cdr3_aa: CASSQRSLTEGRAYEQYF; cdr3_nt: TGTGCCAGCAGCCAACGATCCTTGACGGAGGGTCGGGCCTACGAGCAGTACTTC
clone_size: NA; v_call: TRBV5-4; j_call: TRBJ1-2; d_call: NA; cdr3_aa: CASSLGTPGGYTF; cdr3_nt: TGTGCCAGCAGCCTGGGGACTCCCGGTGGCTACACCTTC
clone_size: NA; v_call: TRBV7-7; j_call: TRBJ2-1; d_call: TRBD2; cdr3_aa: CASSLGLAGGSNEQFF; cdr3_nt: TGTGCTAGCAGCTTAGGCCTAGCGGGGGGGTCCAATGAGCAGTTCTTC
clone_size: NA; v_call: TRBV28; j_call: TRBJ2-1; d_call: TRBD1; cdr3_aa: CASSPWTGSDNEQFF; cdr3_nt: TGTGCCAGCAGTCCATGGACAGGGTCTGACAATGAGCAGTTCTTC
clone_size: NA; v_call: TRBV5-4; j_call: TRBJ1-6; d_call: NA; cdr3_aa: CASSAGGYNSPLHF; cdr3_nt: TGTGCCAGCAGCGCCGGGGGCTATAATTCACCCCTCCACTTT
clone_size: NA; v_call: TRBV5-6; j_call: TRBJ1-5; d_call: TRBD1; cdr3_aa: CASSDNRGPHQPQHF; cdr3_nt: TGTGCCAGCAGCGATAACAGGGGCCCTCATCAGCCCCAGCATTTT
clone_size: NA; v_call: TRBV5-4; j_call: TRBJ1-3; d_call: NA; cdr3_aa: CASSPFPGSGNTIYF; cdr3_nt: TGTGCCAGCAGCCCCTTCCCCGGCTCTGGAAACACCATATATTTT
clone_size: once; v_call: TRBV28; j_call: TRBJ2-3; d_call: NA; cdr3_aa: CASSPGSLGGDTQYF; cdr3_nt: TGTGCCAGCAGCCCCGGGTCACTGGGTGGAGATACGCAGTATTTT
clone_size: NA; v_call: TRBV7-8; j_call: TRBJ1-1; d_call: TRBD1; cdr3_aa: CASSLGQGNTEAFF; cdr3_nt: TGTGCCAGCAGCTTAGGACAGGGAAACACTGAAGCTTTCTTT
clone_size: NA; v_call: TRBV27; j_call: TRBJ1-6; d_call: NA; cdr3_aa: CASSLDIPTRVPLHF; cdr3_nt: TGTGCCAGCAGTTTAGACATTCCTACGCGAGTACCCCTCCACTTT
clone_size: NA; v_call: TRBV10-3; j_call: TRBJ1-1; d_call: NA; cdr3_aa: CAISESGGGNTEAFF; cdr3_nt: TGTGCCATCAGTGAGTCGGGAGGGGGGAACACTGAAGCTTTCTTT